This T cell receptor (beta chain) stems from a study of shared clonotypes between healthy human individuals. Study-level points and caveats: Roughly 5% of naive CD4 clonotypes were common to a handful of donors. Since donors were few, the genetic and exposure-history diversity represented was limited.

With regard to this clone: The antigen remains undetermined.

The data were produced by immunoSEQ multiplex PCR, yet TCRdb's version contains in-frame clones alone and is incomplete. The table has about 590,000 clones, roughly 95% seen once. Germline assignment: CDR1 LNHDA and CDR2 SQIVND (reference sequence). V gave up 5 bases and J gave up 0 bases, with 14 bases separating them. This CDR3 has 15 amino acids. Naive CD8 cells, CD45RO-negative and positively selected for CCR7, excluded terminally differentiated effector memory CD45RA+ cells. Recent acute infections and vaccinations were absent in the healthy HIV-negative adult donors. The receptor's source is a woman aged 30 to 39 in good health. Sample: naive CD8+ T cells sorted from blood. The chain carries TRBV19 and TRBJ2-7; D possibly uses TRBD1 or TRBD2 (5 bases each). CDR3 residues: CASSGGDWFSYEQYF. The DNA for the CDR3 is TGTGCCAGTAGTGGGGGTGACTGGTTCTCCTACGAGCAGTACTTC.